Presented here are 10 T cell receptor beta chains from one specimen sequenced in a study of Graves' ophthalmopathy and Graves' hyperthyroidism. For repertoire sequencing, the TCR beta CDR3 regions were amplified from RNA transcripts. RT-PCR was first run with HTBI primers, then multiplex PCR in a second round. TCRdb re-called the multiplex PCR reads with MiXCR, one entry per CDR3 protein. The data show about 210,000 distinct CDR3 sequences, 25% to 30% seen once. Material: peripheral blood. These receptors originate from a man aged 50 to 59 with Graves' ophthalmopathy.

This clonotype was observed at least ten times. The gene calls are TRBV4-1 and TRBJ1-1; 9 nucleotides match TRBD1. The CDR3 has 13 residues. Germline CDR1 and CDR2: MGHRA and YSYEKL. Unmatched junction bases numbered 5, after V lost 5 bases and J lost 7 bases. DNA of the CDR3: TGCGCCAGCAGCTACCAGGACAGGGGTGAAGCTTTCTTT. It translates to CASSYQDRGEAFF.

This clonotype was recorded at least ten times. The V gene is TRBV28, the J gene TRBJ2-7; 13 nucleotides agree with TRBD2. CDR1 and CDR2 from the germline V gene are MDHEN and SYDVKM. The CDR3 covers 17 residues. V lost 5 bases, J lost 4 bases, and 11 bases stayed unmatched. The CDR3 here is CASSPGLAGVAVYEQYF. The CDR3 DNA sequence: TGTGCCAGCAGTCCCGGACTAGCGGGAGTCGCTGTGTACGAGCAGTACTTC. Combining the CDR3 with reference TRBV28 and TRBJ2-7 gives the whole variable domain DVKVTQSSRYLVKRTGEKVFLECVQDMDHENMFWYRQDPGLGLRLIYFSYDVKMKEKGDIPEGYSVSREKKERFSLILESASTNQTSMYLCASSPGLAGVAVYEQYFGPGTRLTVT.

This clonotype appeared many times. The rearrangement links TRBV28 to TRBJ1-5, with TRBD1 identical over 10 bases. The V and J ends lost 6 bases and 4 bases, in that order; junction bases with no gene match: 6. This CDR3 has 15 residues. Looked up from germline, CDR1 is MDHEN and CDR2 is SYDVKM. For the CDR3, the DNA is TGTGCCAGCAGGGTGGGACAGGGGAATAATCAGCCCCAGCATTTT. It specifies CASRVGQGNNQPQHF. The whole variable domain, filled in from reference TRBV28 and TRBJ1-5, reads DVKVTQSSRYLVKRTGEKVFLECVQDMDHENMFWYRQDPGLGLRLIYFSYDVKMKEKGDIPEGYSVSREKKERFSLILESASTNQTSMYLCASRVGQGNNQPQHFGDGTRLSIL.

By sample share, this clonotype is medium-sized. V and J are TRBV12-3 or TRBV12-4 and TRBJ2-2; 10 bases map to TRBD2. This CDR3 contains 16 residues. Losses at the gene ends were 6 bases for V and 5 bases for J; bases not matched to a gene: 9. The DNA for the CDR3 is TGTGCCAGCAGATCTCTAGCGGGAGAGGAGACCGGGGAGCTGTTTTTT. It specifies CASRSLAGEETGELFF.

The CDR3 region is CASSFIHTGELFF. DNA for the CDR3: TGTGCCAGCAGTTTCATACACACCGGGGAGCTGTTTTTT. V gene TRBV6-2 or TRBV6-3 combines with J gene TRBJ2-2; D not certain. CDR1 is MNHEY, CDR2 SVGEGT, per germline. The CDR3 extends over 13 amino acids. Trimming cost V 4 bases and J 3 bases, with 6 bases left between them.

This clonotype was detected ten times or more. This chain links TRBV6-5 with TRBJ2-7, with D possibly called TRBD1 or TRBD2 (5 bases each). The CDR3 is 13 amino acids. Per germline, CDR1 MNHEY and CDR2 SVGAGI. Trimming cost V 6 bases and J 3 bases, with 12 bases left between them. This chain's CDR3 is CASSRDRLYEQYF. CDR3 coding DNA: TGTGCCAGCAGCCGGGACCGACTCTACGAGCAGTACTTC.

The CDR3 region is CASSLADTNNSPLHF. In DNA form, the CDR3 reads TGTGCCAGCAGTTTAGCCGACACCAATAATTCACCCCTCCACTTT. The V and J genes are TRBV28 and TRBJ1-6; D gene ambiguous. V dropped 2 bases and J dropped 5 bases, with 10 bases sitting between them. Germline V lookup: CDR1 MDHEN, CDR2 SYDVKM. This CDR3 is built from 15 residues.

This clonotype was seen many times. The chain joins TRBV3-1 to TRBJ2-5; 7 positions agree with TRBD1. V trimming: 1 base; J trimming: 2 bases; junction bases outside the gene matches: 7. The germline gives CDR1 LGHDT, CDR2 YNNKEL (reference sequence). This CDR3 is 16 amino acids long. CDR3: CASSQALGTAQETQYF. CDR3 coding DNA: TGTGCCAGCAGCCAAGCCCTTGGGACAGCACAAGAGACCCAGTACTTC.

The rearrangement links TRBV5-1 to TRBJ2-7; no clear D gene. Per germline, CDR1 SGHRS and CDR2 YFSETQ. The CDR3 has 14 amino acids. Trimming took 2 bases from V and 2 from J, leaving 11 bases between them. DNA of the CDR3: TGCGCCAGCAGCTTCACAGCCAACGCCTACGAGCAGTACTTC. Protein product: CASSFTANAYEQYF. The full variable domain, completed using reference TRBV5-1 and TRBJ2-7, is KAGVTQTPRYLIKTRGQQVTLSCSPISGHRSVSWYQQTPGQGLQFLFEYFSETQRNKGNFPGRFSGRQFSNSRSEMNVSTLELGDSALYLCASSFTANAYEQYFGPGTRLTVT.

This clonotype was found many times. CDR3 amino acids: CASSLYRQGITGELFF. CDR3 coding DNA: TGCGCCAGCAGCTTGTACCGACAGGGTATCACCGGGGAGCTGTTTTTT. This chain connects TRBV5-1 to TRBJ2-2, with 7 bases lining up with TRBD1. With 1 base clipped from V and 4 bases from J, the junction kept 7 bases outside the gene matches. There are 16 residues in the CDR3. Germline-derived CDR1 and CDR2 are SGHRS and YFSETQ.